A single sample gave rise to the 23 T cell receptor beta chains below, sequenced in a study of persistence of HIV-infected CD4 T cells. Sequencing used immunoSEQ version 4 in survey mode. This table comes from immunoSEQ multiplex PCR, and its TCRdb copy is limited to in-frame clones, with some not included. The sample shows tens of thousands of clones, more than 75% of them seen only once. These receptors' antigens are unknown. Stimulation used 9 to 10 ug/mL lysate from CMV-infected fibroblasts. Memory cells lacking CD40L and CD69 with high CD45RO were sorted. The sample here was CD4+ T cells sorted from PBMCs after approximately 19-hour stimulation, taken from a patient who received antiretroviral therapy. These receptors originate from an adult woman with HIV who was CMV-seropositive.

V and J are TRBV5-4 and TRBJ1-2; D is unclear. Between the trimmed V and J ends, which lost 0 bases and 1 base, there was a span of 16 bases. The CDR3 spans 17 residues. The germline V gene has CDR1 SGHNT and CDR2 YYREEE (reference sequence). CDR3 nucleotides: TGTGCCAGCAGCTTGGATGTTCGGCAGACTTTTAACTATGGCTACACCTTC. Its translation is CASSLDVRQTFNYGYTF.

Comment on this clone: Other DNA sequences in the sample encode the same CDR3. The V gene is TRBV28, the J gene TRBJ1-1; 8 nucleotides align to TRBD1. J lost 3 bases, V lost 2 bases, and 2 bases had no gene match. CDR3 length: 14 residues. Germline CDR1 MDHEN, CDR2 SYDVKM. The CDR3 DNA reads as TGTGCCAGCAGTTTACGGACAGGGTACACTGAAGCTTTCTTT. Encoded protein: CASSLRTGYTEAFF.

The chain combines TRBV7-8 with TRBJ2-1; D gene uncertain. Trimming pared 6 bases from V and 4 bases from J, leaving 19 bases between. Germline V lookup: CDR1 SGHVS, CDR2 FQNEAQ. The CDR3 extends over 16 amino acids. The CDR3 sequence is CASSLLFAGSYNEQFF. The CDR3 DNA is TGTGCCAGCAGTCTTTTGTTCGCAGGTTCGTACAATGAGCAGTTCTTC.

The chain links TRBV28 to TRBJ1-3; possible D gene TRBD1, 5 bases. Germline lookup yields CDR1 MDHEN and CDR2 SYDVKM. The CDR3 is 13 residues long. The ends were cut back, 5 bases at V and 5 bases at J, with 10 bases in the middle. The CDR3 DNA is TGTGCCAGCAGTCAGGGTGCGAGAAACACCATATATTTT. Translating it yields CASSQGARNTIYF.

The CDR3 sequence is CASSLPQGARRNEQYF. In DNA form, the CDR3 reads TGTGCCAGCAGCCTACCTCAGGGGGCAAGAAGAAACGAGCAGTACTTC. The V gene is TRBV7-9, the J gene TRBJ2-7, with 8 bases identical to TRBD1. Germline trimming cut 5 bases from V and 5 bases from J; bases unmatched to any gene: 14. Germline V gene data show CDR1 as SEHNR and CDR2 as FQNEAQ (reference sequence). The CDR3 loop spans 16 amino acids.

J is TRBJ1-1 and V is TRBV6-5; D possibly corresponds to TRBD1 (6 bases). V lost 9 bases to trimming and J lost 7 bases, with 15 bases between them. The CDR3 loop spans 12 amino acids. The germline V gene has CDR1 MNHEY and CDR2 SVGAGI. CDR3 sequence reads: CASGQPVIEAFF. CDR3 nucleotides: TGTGCCAGTGGACAGCCTGTTATTGAAGCTTTCTTT.

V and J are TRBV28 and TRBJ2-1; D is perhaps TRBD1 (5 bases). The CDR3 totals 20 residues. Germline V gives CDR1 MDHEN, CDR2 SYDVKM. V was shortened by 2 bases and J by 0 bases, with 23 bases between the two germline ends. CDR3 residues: CASSLNPQTAFLLSYNEQFF. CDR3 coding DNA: TGTGCCAGCAGTTTAAATCCCCAGACAGCTTTCCTTCTCTCCTACAATGAGCAGTTCTTC.

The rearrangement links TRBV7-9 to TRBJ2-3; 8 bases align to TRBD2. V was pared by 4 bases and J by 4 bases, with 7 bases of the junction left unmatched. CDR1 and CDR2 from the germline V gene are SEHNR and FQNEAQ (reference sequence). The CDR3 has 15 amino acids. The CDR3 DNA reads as TGTGCCAGCAGCTCGACTAGCGTTATGCCAGATACGCAGTATTTT. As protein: CASSSTSVMPDTQYF.

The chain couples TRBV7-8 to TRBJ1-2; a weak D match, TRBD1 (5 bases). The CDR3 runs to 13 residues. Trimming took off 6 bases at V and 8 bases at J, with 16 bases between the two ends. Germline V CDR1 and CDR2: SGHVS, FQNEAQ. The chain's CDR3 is CASRLGGADGYTF. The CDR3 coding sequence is TGTGCCAGCAGACTAGGAGGGGCAGACGGCTACACCTTC.

CDR3 sequence (DNA): TGTGCCAGCAGCCCCTACCCGGGGGGTGGGGAAAACATTCAGTACTTC. This codes for CASSPYPGGGENIQYF. This chain uses TRBV7-2 with TRBJ2-4; TRBD2 matches 7 bases. Germline V gives CDR1 SGHTA, CDR2 FQGNSA. V lost 5 bases and J lost 5; bases outside the gene matches: 12. The CDR3 covers 16 residues.

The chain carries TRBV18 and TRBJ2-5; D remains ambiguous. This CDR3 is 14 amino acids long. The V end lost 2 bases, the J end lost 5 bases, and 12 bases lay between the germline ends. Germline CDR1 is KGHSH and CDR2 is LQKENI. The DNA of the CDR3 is TGTGCCAGCTCACCAGGATCTGAAAGGGAGACCCAGTACTTC. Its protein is CASSPGSERETQYF.

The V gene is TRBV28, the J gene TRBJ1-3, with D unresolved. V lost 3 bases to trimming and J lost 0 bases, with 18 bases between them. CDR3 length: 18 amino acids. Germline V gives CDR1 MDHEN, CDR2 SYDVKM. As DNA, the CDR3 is TGTGCCAGCAGTTTGCATTACCCCGAGGCGGACTCTGGAAACACCATATATTTT. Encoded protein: CASSLHYPEADSGNTIYF.

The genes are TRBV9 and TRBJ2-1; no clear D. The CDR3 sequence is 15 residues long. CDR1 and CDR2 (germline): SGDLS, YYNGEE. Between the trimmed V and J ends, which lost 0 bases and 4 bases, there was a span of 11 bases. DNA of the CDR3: TGTGCCAGCAGCGTAGATGTGCAGACGTACAATGAGCAGTTCTTC. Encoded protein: CASSVDVQTYNEQFF.

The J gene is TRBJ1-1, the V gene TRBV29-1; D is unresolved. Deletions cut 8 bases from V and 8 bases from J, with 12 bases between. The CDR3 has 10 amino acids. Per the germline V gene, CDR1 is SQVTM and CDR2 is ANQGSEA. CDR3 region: CSPSQIEAFF. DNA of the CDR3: TGCAGCCCCAGCCAGATCGAAGCTTTCTTT.

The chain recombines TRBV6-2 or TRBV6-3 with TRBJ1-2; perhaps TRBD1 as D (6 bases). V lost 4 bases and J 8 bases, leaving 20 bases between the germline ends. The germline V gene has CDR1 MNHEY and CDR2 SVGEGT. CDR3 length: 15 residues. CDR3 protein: CASSLKWGRGRGYTF. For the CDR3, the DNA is TGTGCCAGCAGTTTGAAGTGGGGCCGGGGGCGAGGCTACACCTTC.

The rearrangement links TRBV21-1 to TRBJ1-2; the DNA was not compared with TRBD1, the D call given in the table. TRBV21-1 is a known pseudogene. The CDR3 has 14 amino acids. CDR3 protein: CASVVYRNNYGYTF. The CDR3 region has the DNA TGTGCCAGCGTAGTTTACAGGAATAACTATGGCTACACCTTC.

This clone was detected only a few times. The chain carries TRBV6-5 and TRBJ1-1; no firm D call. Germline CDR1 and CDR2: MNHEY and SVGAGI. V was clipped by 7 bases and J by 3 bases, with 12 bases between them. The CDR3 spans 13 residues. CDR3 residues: CASIQNLDTEAFF. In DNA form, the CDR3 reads TGTGCCAGCATACAGAATCTGGACACTGAAGCTTTCTTT.

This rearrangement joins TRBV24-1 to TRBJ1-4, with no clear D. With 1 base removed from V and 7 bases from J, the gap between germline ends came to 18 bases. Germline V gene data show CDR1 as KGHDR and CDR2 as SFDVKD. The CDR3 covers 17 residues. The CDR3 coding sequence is TGTGCCACCAGTGATTTTACCCCACCTGACGGGAGTGAAAAACTGTTTTTT. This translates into CATSDFTPPDGSEKLFF.

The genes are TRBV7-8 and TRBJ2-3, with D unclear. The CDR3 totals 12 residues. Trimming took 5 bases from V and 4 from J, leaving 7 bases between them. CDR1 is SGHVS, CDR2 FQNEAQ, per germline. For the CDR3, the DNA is TGTGCCAGCAGCCCGCGTGCAGATACGCAGTATTTT. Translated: CASSPRADTQYF.

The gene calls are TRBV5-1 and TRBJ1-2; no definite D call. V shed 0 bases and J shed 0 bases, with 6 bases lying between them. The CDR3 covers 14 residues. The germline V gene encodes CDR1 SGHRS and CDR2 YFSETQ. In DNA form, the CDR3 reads TGCGCCAGCAGCTTGGACAGTACTAACTATGGCTACACCTTC. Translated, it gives CASSLDSTNYGYTF.

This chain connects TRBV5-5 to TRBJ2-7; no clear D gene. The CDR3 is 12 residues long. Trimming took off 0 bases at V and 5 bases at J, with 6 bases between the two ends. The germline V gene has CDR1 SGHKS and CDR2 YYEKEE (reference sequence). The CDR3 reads CASSLVGDEQYF. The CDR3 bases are TGTGCCAGCAGCTTGGTTGGGGACGAGCAGTACTTC. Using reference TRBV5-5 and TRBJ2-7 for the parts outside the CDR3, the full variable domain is DAGVTQSPTHLIKTRGQQVTLRCSPISGHKSVSWYQQVLGQGPQFIFQYYEKEERGRGNFPDRFSARQFPNYSSELNVNALLLGDSALYLCASSLVGDEQYFGPGTRLTVT.

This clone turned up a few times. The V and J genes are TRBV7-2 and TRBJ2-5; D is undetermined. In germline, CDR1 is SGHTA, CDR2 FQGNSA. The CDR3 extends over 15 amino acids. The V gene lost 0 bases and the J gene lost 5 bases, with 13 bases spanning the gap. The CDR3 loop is CASSLAEQSVETQYF. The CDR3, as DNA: TGTGCCAGCAGCTTAGCGGAGCAATCGGTCGAGACCCAGTACTTC.

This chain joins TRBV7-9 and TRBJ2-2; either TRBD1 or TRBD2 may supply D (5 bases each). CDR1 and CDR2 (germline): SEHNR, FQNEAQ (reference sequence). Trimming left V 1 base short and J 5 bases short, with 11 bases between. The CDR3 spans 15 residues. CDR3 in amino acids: CASSLGDQRTGELFF. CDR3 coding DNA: TGTGCCAGCAGCTTAGGGGACCAACGAACCGGGGAGCTGTTTTTT.